The 24 T cell receptor beta chains listed next were all sequenced from one sample in a study of early T cells in non-severe SARS-CoV-2 infection. MiXCR, applied by TCRdb to the 5' RACE reads, yields one record per CDR3 protein. The data hold tens of thousands of distinct CDR3 sequences, with about 10% observed a single time. The input for sequencing was whole blood, taken at baseline. These receptors all come from an adult who was a healthcare worker with PCR-confirmed SARS-CoV-2 infection or an uninfected control (not recorded which).

The chain combines TRBV4-1 with TRBJ2-3; unclear D gene. This CDR3 spans 13 amino acids. Trimming left V 4 bases short and J 4 bases short, with 9 bases between. Germline V lookup: CDR1 MGHRA, CDR2 YSYEKL. The CDR3 DNA reads TGCGCCAGCAGCCCATTATCCGCAGATACGCAGTATTTT. Its translation is CASSPLSADTQYF.

This clonotype appeared a few times. This chain joins TRBV27 and TRBJ1-1, with D maybe TRBD1 (6 bases). Germline-derived CDR1 and CDR2 are MNHEY and SMNVEV (reference sequence). This CDR3 contains 13 residues. The V end lost 8 bases, the J end lost 3 bases, and 13 bases lay between the germline ends. Here the CDR3 reads CASSRGPYTEAFF. The CDR3 DNA sequence: TGTGCCAGCTCCCGGGGGCCGTACACTGAAGCTTTCTTT.

The sample holds many counts of this clonotype. J is TRBJ2-6 and V is TRBV6-1; D ambiguous. The germline CDR1 and CDR2 sequences are MNHNS and SASEGT. The V end was cut by 6 bases, the J end by 0 bases, with 12 bases between. This CDR3 region has 16 residues. CDR3 sequence reads: CASRTRSHSGANVLTF. The CDR3 bases are TGTGCCAGCAGGACCAGATCCCACTCTGGGGCCAACGTCCTGACTTTC.

The chain is built from TRBV7-8 and TRBJ2-3; 10 bases fit TRBD1. The ends lost 8 bases at V and 6 bases at J; junction bases unmatched: 5. The CDR3 contains 13 residues. Looked up from germline, CDR1 is SGHVS and CDR2 is FQNEAQ. The CDR3 sequence is CASRQGAWDTQYF. The CDR3 nucleotides are TGTGCCAGCCGACAGGGGGCATGGGATACGCAGTATTTT.

Ten or more counts support this clonotype. V usage is TRBV2 and J usage is TRBJ2-7; no definite D call. The CDR3 has 11 amino acids. Germline CDR1 SNHLY, CDR2 FYNNEI. The V gene lost 1 base and the J gene lost 7 bases, with 5 bases spanning the gap. The CDR3 DNA follows: TGTGCCAGCAGTGAAGAGGAGGAGCAGTACTTC. Its translation is CASSEEEEQYF. Combining the CDR3 with reference TRBV2 and TRBJ2-7 gives the whole variable domain EPEVTQTPSHQVTQMGQEVILRCVPISNHLYFYWYRQILGQKVEFLVSFYNNEISEKSEIFDDQFSVERPDGSNFTLKIRSTKLEDSAMYFCASSEEEEQYFGPGTRLTVT.

This clonotype appeared a few times. This rearrangement joins TRBV28 to TRBJ2-1; 9 bases are a match to TRBD2. Germline loops: CDR1 MDHEN, CDR2 SYDVKM. The CDR3 extends over 19 amino acids. J gave up 0 bases and V 5 bases, and 14 bases lay outside the gene matches. CDR3 sequence (DNA): TGTGCCAGCAGTCTGACTAGCGGATCAACAACAAGCTCCTACAATGAGCAGTTCTTC. Protein product: CASSLTSGSTTSSYNEQFF.

The V gene is TRBV7-2, the J gene TRBJ1-2, with unresolved D. This CDR3 has 13 residues. V gave up 6 bases and J gave up 4 bases, with 12 bases separating them. Germline V gene sequence: CDR1 SGHTA, CDR2 FQGNSA. In nucleotides, the CDR3 is TGTGCCAGCAGGCCCCCCTGGGGCTATGGCTACACCTTC. Residues: CASRPPWGYGYTF. Combining the CDR3 with reference TRBV7-2 and TRBJ1-2 gives the whole variable domain GAGVSQSPSNKVTEKGKDVELRCDPISGHTALYWYRQSLGQGLEFLIYFQGNSAPDKSGLPSDRFSAERTGGSVSTLTIQRTQQEDSAVYLCASRPPWGYGYTFGSGTRLTVV.

This clonotype was counted only a few times. The rearrangement joins TRBV11-2 to TRBJ2-3, with 8 bases matching TRBD2. The ends lost 0 bases at V and 4 bases at J; junction bases unmatched: 12. CDR1 and CDR2 from the germline V gene are SGHAT and FQNNGV. The CDR3 has 18 residues. For the CDR3, the DNA is TGTGCCAGCAGCTTAGAAATGTCCACAGCGGGAGACGCAGATACGCAGTATTTT. Translating gives CASSLEMSTAGDADTQYF.

This clonotype was detected many times. This chain connects TRBV28 to TRBJ2-3; D is undetermined. Trimming left V 7 bases short and J 9 bases short, with 8 bases between. This CDR3 region has 10 residues. From germline, CDR1 is MDHEN and CDR2 SYDVKM. The CDR3 loop is CASKDDTQYF. The CDR3 coding sequence is TGTGCCAGCAAGGATGACACGCAGTATTTT.

The genes are TRBV5-1 and TRBJ2-3; D unresolved. Trimming stripped 0 bases from V and 2 bases from J, with 10 bases between. The CDR3 extends over 15 amino acids. Germline lookup yields CDR1 SGHRS and CDR2 YFSETQ. The CDR3 is CASSLDGTSTDTQYF. In DNA form, the CDR3 reads TGCGCCAGCAGCTTGGACGGAACTTCCACAGATACGCAGTATTTT. The entire variable domain, with the rest obtained from reference TRBV5-1 and TRBJ2-3, is as follows: KAGVTQTPRYLIKTRGQQVTLSCSPISGHRSVSWYQQTPGQGLQFLFEYFSETQRNKGNFPGRFSGRQFSNSRSEMNVSTLELGDSALYLCASSLDGTSTDTQYFGPGTRLTVL.

The chain joins TRBV2 to TRBJ2-3, with 9 bases lining up with TRBD2. This CDR3 is 16 amino acids long. Germline assignment: CDR1 SNHLY and CDR2 FYNNEI. V dropped 1 base and J dropped 7; count of bases not matched to a gene: 9. The CDR3 loop is CASSEVSGSGRNTQYF. CDR3 in DNA: TGTGCCAGCAGTGAAGTTAGCGGGAGTGGCCGAAATACGCAGTATTTT.

The chain's CDR3 is CASSHELYTGELFF. CDR3 in DNA: TGTGCCAGCAGTCATGAACTATACACCGGGGAGCTGTTTTTT. The chain carries TRBV13 and TRBJ2-2; D is unclear. The CDR3 extends over 14 amino acids. Germline lookup yields CDR1 PRHDT and CDR2 FYEKMQ (reference sequence). Trimming stripped 6 bases from V and 3 bases from J, with 11 bases between.

This clonotype was detected only a few times. This chain's CDR3 is CASSPWTSGRGEQYF. CDR3 coding DNA: TGTGCCAGCAGCCCCTGGACTAGCGGGAGAGGTGAGCAGTACTTC. The chain combines TRBV7-8 with TRBJ2-7; 13 nucleotides line up with TRBD2. The CDR3 runs 15 residues. Germline V CDR1 and CDR2: SGHVS, FQNEAQ. V shed 5 bases and J 7 bases; nucleotides not matched to a gene: 8.

This clonotype came up many times. The J gene is TRBJ2-1, the V gene TRBV15; 8 bases are shared with TRBD1. Trimming took 5 bases from V and 1 from J; bases not matched to a gene: 4. The CDR3 extends over 15 amino acids. CDR1 and CDR2 from the germline V gene are LNHNV and YYDKDF (reference sequence). This CDR3 reads CATSSDRASYNEQFF. The CDR3 nucleotides are TGTGCCACCAGCTCGGACAGGGCGTCCTACAATGAGCAGTTCTTC.

This clonotype has only a few counts. V and J are TRBV6-1 and TRBJ1-2, with D possibly being TRBD1 (5 bases). Trimming took off 7 bases at V and 7 bases at J, with 25 bases between the two ends. This CDR3 spans 16 amino acids. CDR1 MNHNS and CDR2 SASEGT come from the germline V gene. The CDR3 sequence is CASTLGEGADLGGYTF. Written as DNA, the CDR3 is TGTGCCAGCACCCTGGGGGAGGGTGCCGACCTCGGTGGCTACACCTTC.

In its sample, this clonotype was seen many times. The chain recombines TRBV5-4 with TRBJ2-5; no reliable D call. Trimming pared 0 bases from V and 2 bases from J, leaving 14 bases between. Germline assignment: CDR1 SGHNT and CDR2 YYREEE (reference sequence). This CDR3 has 16 residues. This chain's CDR3 is CASSLESGPKQETQYF. The CDR3 bases are TGTGCCAGCAGCTTGGAAAGTGGGCCAAAACAAGAGACCCAGTACTTC.

Ten or more counts support this clonotype. The rearrangement uses TRBV11-2 and TRBJ2-1; TRBD2 aligns across 9 bases. The CDR3 has 16 residues. Losses at the gene ends were 1 base for V and 4 bases for J; bases not matched to a gene: 5. Germline assignment: CDR1 SGHAT and CDR2 FQNNGV. The CDR3 DNA follows: TGTGCCAGCAGCTTAGGTCGTACTAGCGGGTACAATGAGCAGTTCTTC. As protein: CASSLGRTSGYNEQFF.

In this sample, this clonotype turned up many times. This chain connects TRBV27 to TRBJ2-7, with D perhaps matching TRBD1 (5 bases). CDR1 is MNHEY and CDR2 is SMNVEV in the germline V gene (reference sequence). V lost 7 bases and J lost 4, with 11 bases in between. CDR3 length: 12 residues. As DNA, the CDR3 is TGTGCCAGCACCTCCCGACAGTACGAGCAGTACTTC. This encodes CASTSRQYEQYF.

In its sample, this clonotype was seen a few times. V gene TRBV6-2 or TRBV6-3 combines with J gene TRBJ2-1; D call uncertain. Germline V gives CDR1 MNHEY, CDR2 SVGEGT. The CDR3 is 12 residues long. Trimming removed 2 bases at V and 10 bases at J, with 9 bases between. For the CDR3, the DNA is TGTGCCAGCAGTTACCCTAAATCCGAGCAGTTCTTC. Amino acids: CASSYPKSEQFF.

This clonotype appeared a few times. The rearrangement joins TRBV4-2 to TRBJ1-1; D ambiguous. V lost 2 bases and J 0 bases, leaving 4 bases between the germline ends. Germline V gene lookup returns CDR1 LGHNA and CDR2 YNFKEQ. CDR3 length: 13 amino acids. Here the CDR3 DNA reads TGTGCCAGCAGCCAACTTCTGAACACTGAAGCTTTCTTT. Translation gives CASSQLLNTEAFF.

This clonotype occurred many times. The rearrangement uses TRBV5-1 and TRBJ2-7, with 10 bases identical to TRBD1. The CDR3 has 16 amino acids. The germline gives CDR1 SGHRS, CDR2 YFSETQ. V was pared by 3 bases and J by 3 bases, with 9 bases of the junction left unmatched. Here the CDR3 DNA reads TGCGCCAGCAGCTCCTCTTTAGGGACAGGGGACTACGAGCAGTACTTC. Its protein is CASSSSLGTGDYEQYF.

This clonotype was found a few times. The chain couples TRBV4-1 to TRBJ2-7; TRBD1 or TRBD2 may be the D gene (8 bases each). The CDR3 has 14 amino acids. Germline V gene sequence: CDR1 MGHRA, CDR2 YSYEKL. The ends were cut back, 6 bases at V and 2 bases at J, with 14 bases in the middle. In DNA, the CDR3 is TGCGCCAGCAGTCGGGGGGGACAGGCCTACGAGCAGTACTTC. This encodes CASSRGGQAYEQYF.

In its sample, this clonotype was seen a few times. The rearrangement uses TRBV7-9 and TRBJ1-2, with no clear D. Germline-derived CDR1 and CDR2 are SEHNR and FQNEAQ (reference sequence). The CDR3 sequence is 13 residues long. V lost 5 bases and J 4 bases, leaving 11 bases between the germline ends. CDR3: CASSADGPYGYTF. DNA for the CDR3: TGTGCCAGCAGCGCTGACGGACCCTATGGCTACACCTTC.

This clonotype occurred once. The V and J genes are TRBV10-1 and TRBJ2-5; 7 bases align to TRBD2. V lost 10 bases, J lost 5 bases, and 19 bases stayed unmatched. This CDR3 is built from 16 residues. CDR1 is WNHNN, CDR2 SYGVQD, per germline (reference sequence). DNA for the CDR3: TGCGCCACTTCACGGGGCGGGAGTGAGCCCCGGGAGACCCAGTACTTC. Translating gives CATSRGGSEPRETQYF.